This TCR beta chain derives from a study of T cell repertoires in cytomegalovirus infection. The wider study: An indication of both CMV infection and matching HLA type came from public TCR beta signatures.

MiXCR, applied by TCRdb to the reads, yields one record per CDR3 protein. Here the sample spans nearly 550,000 distinct CDR3 sequences, 16% being singletons. General study findings and limits: Frequencies of public TCR beta families were cumulated, and this identified carriers of CMV plus the relevant HLA. CMV-specific HLA-C-restricted TCR beta clonotypes dominated the ex vivo response.

This clonotype was picked up many times. Its antigen is not known. V lost 5 bases to trimming and J lost 3 bases, with 8 bases between them. CDR3 length equals 13 residues. CDR1 is SGHTA, CDR2 FQGNSA, per germline. Sequenced material: CD8+ T cells from PBMCs. The V and J genes are TRBV7-2 and TRBJ2-1, with D possibly TRBD1 on 5 matching bases. This sequence was found in a human donor in good health (CMV status not recorded). Some clones in this sample may be carry-over from other donors' samples. CDR3 sequence (DNA): TGTGCCAGCAGCAGCGACAGCTACAATGAGCAGTTCTTC. Amino acids: CASSSDSYNEQFF.